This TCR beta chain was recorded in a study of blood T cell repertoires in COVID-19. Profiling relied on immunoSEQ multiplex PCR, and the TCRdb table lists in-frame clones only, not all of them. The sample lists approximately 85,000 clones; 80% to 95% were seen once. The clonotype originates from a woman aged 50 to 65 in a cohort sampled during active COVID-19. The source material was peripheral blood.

In DNA form, the CDR3 reads TGTGCCATCAGCTCCGGAGGGGGGACAGCCTACAATGAGCAGTTCTTC. It specifies CAISSGGGTAYNEQFF. V is TRBV10-3 and J is TRBJ2-1; weak D call: TRBD1 (7 bases). Trimming stripped 6 bases from V and 2 bases from J, with 17 bases between. Per the germline V gene, CDR1 is ENHRY and CDR2 is SYGVKD. The CDR3 runs to 16 residues.